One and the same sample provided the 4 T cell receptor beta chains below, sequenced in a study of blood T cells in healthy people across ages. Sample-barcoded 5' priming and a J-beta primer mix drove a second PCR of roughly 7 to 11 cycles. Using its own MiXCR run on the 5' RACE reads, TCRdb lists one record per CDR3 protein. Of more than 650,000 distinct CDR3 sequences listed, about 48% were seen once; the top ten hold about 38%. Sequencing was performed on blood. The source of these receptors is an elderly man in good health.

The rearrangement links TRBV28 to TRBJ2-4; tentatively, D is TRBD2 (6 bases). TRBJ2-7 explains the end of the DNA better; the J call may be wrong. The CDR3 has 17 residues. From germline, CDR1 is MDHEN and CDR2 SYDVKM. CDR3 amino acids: CASSPHGGLAKTYEQYF. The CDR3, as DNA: TGTGCCAGCAGTCCCCACGGTGGGCTAGCGAAGACATACGAGCAGTACTTC.

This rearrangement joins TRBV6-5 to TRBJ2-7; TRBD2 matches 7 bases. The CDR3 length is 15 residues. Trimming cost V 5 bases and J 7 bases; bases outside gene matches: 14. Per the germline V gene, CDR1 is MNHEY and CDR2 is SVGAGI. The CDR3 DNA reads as TGTGCCAGCAGTCCTGTTGCGGGAGCCCTTGCGGAGCAGTACTTC. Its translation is CASSPVAGALAEQYF.

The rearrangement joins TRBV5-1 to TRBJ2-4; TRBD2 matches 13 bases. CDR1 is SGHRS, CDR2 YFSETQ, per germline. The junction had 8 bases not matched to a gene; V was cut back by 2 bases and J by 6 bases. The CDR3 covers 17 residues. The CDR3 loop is CASSFSGLAGRRNIQYF. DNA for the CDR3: TGCGCCAGCAGCTTCTCGGGACTAGCGGGACGGAGAAACATTCAGTACTTC. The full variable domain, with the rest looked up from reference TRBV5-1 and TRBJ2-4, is KAGVTQTPRYLIKTRGQQVTLSCSPISGHRSVSWYQQTPGQGLQFLFEYFSETQRNKGNFPGRFSGRQFSNSRSEMNVSTLELGDSALYLCASSFSGLAGRRNIQYFGAGTRLSVL.

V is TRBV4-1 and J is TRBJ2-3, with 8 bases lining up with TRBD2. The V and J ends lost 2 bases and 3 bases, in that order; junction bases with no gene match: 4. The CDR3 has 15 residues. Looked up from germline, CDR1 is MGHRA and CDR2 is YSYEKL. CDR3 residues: CASSQISGMTDTQYF. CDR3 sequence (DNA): TGCGCCAGCAGCCAAATTAGCGGGATGACAGATACGCAGTATTTT.